Sequencing of this T cell receptor beta chain was carried out in a study of blood T cell repertoires in COVID-19. Data came from immunoSEQ multiplex PCR; TCRdb stores just in-frame clones and leaves some out. Here the sample spans around 260,000 clones, about 80% being singletons. This clone has a handful of counts. The source material was PBMCs or T cells enriched from blood (not recorded which). This sequence originates from a man aged 30 to 39 with acute COVID-19.

The CDR3 region is CAIILGGGTTNEKLFF. The CDR3, as DNA: TGTGCCATCATCTTGGGGGGAGGTACGACTAATGAAAAACTGTTTTTT. The chain couples TRBV7-9 to TRBJ1-4; TRBD1 is a possible D gene (5 bases). The CDR3 has 16 residues. In germline, CDR1 is SEHNR, CDR2 FQNEAQ (reference sequence). Trimming removed 10 bases at V and 2 bases at J, with 20 bases between.